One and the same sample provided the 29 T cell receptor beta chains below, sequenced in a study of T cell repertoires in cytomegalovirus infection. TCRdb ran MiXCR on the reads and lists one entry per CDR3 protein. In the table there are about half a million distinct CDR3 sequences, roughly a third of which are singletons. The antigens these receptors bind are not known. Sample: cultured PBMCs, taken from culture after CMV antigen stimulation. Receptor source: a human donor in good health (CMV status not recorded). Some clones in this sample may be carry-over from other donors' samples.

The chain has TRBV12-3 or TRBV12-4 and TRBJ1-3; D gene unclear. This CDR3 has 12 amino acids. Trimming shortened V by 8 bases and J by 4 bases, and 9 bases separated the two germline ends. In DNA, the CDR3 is TGTGCCAGCCGTCTGGCGGGAAACACCATATATTTT. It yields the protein CASRLAGNTIYF.

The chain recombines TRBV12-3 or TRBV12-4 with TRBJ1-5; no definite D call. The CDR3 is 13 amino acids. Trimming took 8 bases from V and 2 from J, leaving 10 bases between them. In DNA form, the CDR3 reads TGTGCCAGCGTGGTTGTGGGCAATCAGCCCCAGCATTTT. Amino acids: CASVVVGNQPQHF.

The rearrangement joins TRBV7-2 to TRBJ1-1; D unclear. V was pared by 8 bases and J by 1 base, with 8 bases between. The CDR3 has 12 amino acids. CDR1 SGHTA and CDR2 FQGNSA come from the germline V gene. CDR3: CASHRTNTEAFF. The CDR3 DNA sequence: TGTGCCAGCCATCGGACGAACACTGAAGCTTTCTTT.

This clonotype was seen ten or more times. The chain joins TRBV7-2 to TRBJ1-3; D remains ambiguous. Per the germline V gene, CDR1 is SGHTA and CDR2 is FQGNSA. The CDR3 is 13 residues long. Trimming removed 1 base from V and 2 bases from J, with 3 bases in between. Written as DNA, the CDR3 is TGTGCCAGCAGCTTAGGCCCTGGAAACACCATATATTTT. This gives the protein CASSLGPGNTIYF.

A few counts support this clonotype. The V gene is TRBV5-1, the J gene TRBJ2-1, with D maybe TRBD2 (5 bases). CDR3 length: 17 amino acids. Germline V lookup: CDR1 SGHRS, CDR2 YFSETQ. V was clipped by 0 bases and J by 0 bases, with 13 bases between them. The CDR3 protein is CASSLVGQRSSYNEQFF. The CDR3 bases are TGCGCCAGCAGCTTGGTGGGTCAGCGGAGCTCCTACAATGAGCAGTTCTTC.

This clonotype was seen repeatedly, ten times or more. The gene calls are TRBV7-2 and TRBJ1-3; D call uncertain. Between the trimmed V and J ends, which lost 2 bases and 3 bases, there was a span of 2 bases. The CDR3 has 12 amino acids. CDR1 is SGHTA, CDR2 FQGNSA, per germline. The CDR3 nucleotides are TGTGCCAGCAGCTTATATGGAAACACCATATATTTT. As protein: CASSLYGNTIYF. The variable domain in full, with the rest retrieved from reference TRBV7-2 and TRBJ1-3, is GAGVSQSPSNKVTEKGKDVELRCDPISGHTALYWYRQSLGQGLEFLIYFQGNSAPDKSGLPSDRFSAERTGGSVSTLTIQRTQQEDSAVYLCASSLYGNTIYFGEGSWLTVV.

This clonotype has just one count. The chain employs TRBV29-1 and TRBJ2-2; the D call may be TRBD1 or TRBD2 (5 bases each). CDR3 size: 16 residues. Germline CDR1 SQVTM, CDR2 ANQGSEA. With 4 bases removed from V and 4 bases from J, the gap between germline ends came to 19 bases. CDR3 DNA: TGCAGCGTTGCTCTGACCTGGGGGATAGGCACCGGGGAGCTGTTTTTT. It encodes CSVALTWGIGTGELFF.

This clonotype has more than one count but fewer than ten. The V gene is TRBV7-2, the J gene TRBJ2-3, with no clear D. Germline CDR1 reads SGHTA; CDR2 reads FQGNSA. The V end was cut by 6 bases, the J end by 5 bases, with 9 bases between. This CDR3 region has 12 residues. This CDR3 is CASRQSLDTQYF. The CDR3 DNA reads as TGTGCCAGCAGACAAAGCCTAGATACGCAGTATTTT.

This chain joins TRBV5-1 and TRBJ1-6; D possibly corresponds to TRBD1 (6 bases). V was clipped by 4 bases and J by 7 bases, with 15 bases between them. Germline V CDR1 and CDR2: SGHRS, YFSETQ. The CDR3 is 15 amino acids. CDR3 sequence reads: CASSPGTRKNSPLHF. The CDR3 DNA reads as TGCGCCAGCAGCCCCGGGACACGGAAGAATTCACCCCTCCACTTT.

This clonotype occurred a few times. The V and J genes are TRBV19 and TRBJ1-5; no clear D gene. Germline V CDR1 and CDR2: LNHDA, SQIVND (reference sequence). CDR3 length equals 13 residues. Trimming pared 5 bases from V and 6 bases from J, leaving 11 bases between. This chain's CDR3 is CASSFPTGQPQHF. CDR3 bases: TGTGCCAGTAGTTTTCCAACCGGTCAGCCCCAGCATTTT. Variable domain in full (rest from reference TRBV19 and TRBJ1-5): DGGITQSPKYLFRKEGQNVTLSCEQNLNHDAMYWYRQDPGQGLRLIYYSQIVNDFQKGDIAEGYSVSREKKESFPLTVTSAQKNPTAFYLCASSFPTGQPQHFGDGTRLSIL.

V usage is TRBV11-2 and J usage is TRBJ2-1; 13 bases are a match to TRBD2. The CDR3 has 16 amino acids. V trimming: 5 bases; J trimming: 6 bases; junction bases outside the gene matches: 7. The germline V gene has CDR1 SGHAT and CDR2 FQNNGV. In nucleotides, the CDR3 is TGTGCCAGCAGCCCCGCAGGGACTAGCGGGATCAATGAGCAGTTCTTC. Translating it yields CASSPAGTSGINEQFF.

In DNA, the CDR3 is TGTGCCACCTCTTTTGAACTGAACACCGGGGAGCTGTTTTTT. Translating it yields CATSFELNTGELFF. The J gene is TRBJ2-2, the V gene TRBV19; D gene uncertain. The CDR3 runs to 14 residues. Between the trimmed V and J ends, which lost 10 bases and 1 base, there was a span of 13 bases. Germline V gene sequence: CDR1 LNHDA, CDR2 SQIVND (reference sequence). The entire variable domain, with the rest obtained from reference TRBV19 and TRBJ2-2, is as follows: DGGITQSPKYLFRKEGQNVTLSCEQNLNHDAMYWYRQDPGQGLRLIYYSQIVNDFQKGDIAEGYSVSREKKESFPLTVTSAQKNPTAFYLCATSFELNTGELFFGEGSRLTVL.

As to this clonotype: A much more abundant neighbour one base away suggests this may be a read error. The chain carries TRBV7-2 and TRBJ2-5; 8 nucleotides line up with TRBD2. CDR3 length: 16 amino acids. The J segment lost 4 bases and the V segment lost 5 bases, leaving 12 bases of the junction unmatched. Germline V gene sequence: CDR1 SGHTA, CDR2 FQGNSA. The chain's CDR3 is CASSRAGELAGETQYF. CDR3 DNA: TGTGCCAGCAGCCGAGCGGGGGAGCTAGCGGGAGAGACCCAGTACTTC.

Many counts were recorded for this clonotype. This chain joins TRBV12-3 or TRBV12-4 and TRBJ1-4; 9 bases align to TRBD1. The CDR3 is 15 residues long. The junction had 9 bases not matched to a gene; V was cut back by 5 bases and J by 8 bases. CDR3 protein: CASSPLGTGQEKLFF. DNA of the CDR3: TGTGCCAGCAGTCCTCTAGGGACAGGGCAGGAAAAACTGTTTTTT.

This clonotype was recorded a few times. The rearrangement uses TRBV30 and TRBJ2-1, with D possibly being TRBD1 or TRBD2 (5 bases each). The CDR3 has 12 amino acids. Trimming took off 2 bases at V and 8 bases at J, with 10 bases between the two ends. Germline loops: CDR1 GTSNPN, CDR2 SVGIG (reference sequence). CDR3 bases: TGTGCCTGGAGTCCATCGGGGCATGAGCAGTTCTTC. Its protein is CAWSPSGHEQFF.

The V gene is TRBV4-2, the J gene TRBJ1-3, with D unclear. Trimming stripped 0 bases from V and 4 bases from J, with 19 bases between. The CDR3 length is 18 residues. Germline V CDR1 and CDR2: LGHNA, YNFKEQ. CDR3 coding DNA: TGTGCCAGCAGCCAAGAGGTCCGGTGGAGGGCGAGAGGAAACACCATATATTTT. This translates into CASSQEVRWRARGNTIYF.

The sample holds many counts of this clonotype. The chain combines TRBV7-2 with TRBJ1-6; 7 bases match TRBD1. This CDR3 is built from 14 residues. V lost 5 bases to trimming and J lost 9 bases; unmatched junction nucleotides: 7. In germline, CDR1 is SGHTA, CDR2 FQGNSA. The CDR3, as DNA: TGTGCCAGCAGCCCGGGACAGTCGATTTCACCCCTCCACTTT. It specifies CASSPGQSISPLHF.

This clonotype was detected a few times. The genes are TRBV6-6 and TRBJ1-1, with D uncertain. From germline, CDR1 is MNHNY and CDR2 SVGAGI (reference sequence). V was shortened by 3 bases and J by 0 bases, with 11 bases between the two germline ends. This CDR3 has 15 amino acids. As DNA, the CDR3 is TGTGCCAGCAGTTATTATCGGCTAATGAACACTGAAGCTTTCTTT. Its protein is CASSYYRLMNTEAFF.

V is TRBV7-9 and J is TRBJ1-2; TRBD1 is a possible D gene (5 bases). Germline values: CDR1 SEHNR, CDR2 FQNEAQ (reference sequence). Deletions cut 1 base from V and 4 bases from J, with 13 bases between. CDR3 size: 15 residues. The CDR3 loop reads CASSLGQPGSYGYTF. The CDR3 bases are TGTGCCAGCAGCTTAGGACAGCCTGGTAGCTATGGCTACACCTTC.

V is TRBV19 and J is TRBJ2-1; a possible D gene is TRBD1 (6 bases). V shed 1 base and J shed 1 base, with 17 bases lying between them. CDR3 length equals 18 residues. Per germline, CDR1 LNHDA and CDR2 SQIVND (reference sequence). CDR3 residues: CASSIGPGQGRSYNEQFF. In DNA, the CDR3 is TGTGCCAGTAGTATAGGGCCCGGGCAGGGGCGGTCCTACAATGAGCAGTTCTTC.

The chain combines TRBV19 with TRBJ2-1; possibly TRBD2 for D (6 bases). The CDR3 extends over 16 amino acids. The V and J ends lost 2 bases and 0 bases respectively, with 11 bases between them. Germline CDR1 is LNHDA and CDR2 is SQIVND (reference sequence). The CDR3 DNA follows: TGTGCCAGTAGTATATGGTCGGGAGCCTCCTACAATGAGCAGTTCTTC. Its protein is CASSIWSGASYNEQFF.

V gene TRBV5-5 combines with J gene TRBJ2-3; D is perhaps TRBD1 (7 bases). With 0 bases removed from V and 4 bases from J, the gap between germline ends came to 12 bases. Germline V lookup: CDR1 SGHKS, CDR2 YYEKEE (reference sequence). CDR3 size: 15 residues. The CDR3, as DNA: TGTGCCAGCAGCTTGGAGGGCAGGGGGGCAGATACGCAGTATTTT. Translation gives CASSLEGRGADTQYF.

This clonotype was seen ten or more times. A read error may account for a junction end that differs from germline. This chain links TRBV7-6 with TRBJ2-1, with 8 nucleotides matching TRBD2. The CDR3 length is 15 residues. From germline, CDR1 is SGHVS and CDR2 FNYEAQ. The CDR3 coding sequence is TGTGCGAGCACCCAATACGGGAGGGCCGACAATGAGCAGTTCTTC. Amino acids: CASTQYGRADNEQFF.

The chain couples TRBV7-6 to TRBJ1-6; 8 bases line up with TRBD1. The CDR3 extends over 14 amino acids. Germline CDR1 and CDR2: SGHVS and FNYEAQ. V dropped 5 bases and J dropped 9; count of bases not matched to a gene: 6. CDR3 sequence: CASSRLQGASPLHF. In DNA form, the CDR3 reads TGTGCCAGCAGCCGCTTGCAGGGGGCTTCACCCCTCCACTTT.

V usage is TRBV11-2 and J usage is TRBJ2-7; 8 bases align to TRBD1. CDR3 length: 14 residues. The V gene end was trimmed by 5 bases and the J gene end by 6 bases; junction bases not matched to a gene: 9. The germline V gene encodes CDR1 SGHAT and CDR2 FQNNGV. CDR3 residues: CASSPGQGVAEQYF. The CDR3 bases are TGTGCCAGCAGCCCCGGACAGGGCGTGGCCGAGCAGTACTTC.

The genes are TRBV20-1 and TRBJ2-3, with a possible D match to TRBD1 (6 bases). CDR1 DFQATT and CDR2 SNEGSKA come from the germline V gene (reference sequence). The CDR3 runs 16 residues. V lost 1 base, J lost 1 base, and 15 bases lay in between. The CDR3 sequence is CSARGWTDLRTDTQYF. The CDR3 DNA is TGCAGTGCTAGAGGATGGACAGATCTCCGCACAGATACGCAGTATTTT.

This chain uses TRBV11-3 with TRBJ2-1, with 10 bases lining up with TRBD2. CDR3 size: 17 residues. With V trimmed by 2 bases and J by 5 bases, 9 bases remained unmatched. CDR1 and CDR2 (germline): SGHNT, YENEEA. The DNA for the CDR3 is TGTGCCAGCAGCTTATCGGCTAGCGGGAGAAGGGACAATGAGCAGTTCTTC. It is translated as CASSLSASGRRDNEQFF.

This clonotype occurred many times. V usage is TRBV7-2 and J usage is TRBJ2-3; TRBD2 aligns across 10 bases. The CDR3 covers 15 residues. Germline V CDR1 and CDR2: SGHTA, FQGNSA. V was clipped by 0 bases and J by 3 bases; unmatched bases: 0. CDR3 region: CASSLASGRTDTQYF. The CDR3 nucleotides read TGTGCCAGCAGCTTAGCTAGCGGGAGGACAGATACGCAGTATTTT.

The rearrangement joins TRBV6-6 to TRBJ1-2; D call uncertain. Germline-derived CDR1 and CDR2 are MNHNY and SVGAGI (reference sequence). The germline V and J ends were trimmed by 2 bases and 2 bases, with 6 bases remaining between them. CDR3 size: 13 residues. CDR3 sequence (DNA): TGTGCCAGCAGTTACGGGCCGAACTATGGCTACACCTTC. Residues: CASSYGPNYGYTF.